The following is a T cell receptor (beta chain) sequence with its context. The specificity of this receptor is unknown. The record has no base qualities; no much larger clone is one base away. This specimen belongs to a study of blood T cell repertoires in COVID-19 (dated by TCRdb to about 2020). Concerning the study at large: Collaborator samples came from the United States, Italy and Spain and covered acute and convalescent phases of COVID-19. The prospective study material was composed of cDNA or gDNA derived from T cells, B-cell-depleted T cells, or PBMCs. The dataset comprised deeply sampled blood TCRbeta repertoires from subjects exposed to, actively infected with, or recovered from COVID-19. A freely available public database, intended as a resource for researchers studying the immune response to SARS-CoV-2, is where the repertoires were released. Samples were obtained from the ongoing ImmuneRACE study (first 160 participants) and from over 1,000 subjects provided by 6 global collaborators. Nearly every sample came with metadata listing a de-identified subject ID, COVID-19 status, age in years and sex. HLA class I and class II types, where available, came from metadata supplied by the sample provider rather than from assay-based typing.

TCRbeta CDR3 regions were amplified from genomic DNA using the immunoSEQ Assay, a bias-controlled multiplex PCR. Concerning the study's data processing: Within the assay, amplification of reference gene primers was used to estimate how many nucleated cells each sample contained. To quantify the absolute abundance of each unique TCRbeta CDR3 rearrangement, sequence reads were collapsed and filtered. For each sample, productive Simpson clonality was calculated as the square root of Simpson's diversity index over productive rearrangements. The immuneACCESS repertoire file appears here via TCRdb, limited to in-frame rearrangements. These files lack a portion of the clones; in checked studies, under half of the deficit traces to unresolved V genes, and the cause of the others is not known. D and trimming were read from the DNA, whereas the V and J calls and clone size are those reported in that table. This sample has under 170,000 clones in its table, and 86% of those were observed once. The top ten constitute less than 3.5% of the sample.

CDR1 is given as GTSNPN and CDR2 as SVGIG, both from the germline V gene (reference sequence). From V the trimming removes 0 bases and from J it removes 7 bases, while the gene matches leave 11 bases of the junction unaccounted for. Including cysteine and phenylalanine, the CDR3 has 16 amino acids. Solely the CDR3 DNA is kept, with 48 bases framed from the first base. The collaborating institutions used their own protocols to collect whole blood in K2EDTA tubes. For TCRbeta analysis, collaborators shipped samples in one of three forms: frozen whole blood, isolated PBMCs, or DNA extracted from either of those sample types. What the authors observed across the whole study: The quantity of clinical and demographic metadata differed by source and by participant and was supplied without curation.

The sequencing input was peripheral blood. The receptor was isolated from a man between 65 and 85 years old with acute or convalescent COVID-19. The sequence links TRBV30 to TRBJ2-1; 8 bases in the middle match TRBD2. The DNA reads TGTGCCTGGAGTGTACGATTGGCGGGAGGAGAAAATGAGCAGTTCTTC. It is translated as CAWSVRLAGGENEQFF.